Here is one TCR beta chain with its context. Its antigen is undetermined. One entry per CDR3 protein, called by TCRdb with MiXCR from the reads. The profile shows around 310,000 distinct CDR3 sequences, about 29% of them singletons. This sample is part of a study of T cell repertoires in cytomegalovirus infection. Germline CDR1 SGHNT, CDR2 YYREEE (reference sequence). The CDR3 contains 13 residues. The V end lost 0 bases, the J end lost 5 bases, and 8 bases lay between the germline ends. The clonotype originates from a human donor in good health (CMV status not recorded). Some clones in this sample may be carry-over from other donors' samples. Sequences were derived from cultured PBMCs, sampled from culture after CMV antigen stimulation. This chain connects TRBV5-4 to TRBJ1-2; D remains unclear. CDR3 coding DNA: TGTGCCAGCAGCTTGGACAGCGCATATGGCTACACCTTC. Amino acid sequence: CASSLDSAYGYTF.